Listed below are T cell receptor beta chains from one sample, sequenced in a study of identical twins. TCRdb re-called the 5' RACE reads with MiXCR, one entry per CDR3 protein. The data contain 270,000 or so distinct CDR3 sequences, approximately 8.3% of them singletons. This sample also belongs to another study, concerning yellow fever vaccine responses in identical twins.

The sequenced material came from CD8+ T cells sorted from blood. Source of these receptors: a woman under 30 in good health. The CDR3 runs from the conserved cysteine through the conserved F or W. Fields, in order: D gene, J gene, V gene, clone size, CDR3 protein, CDR3 DNA. A D gene is named only where the DNA matches it firmly. Size tells how often a clone was seen (once, few, many) or the class of an expanded clone, and some rows leave it out.

D gene: .
J gene: TRBJ2-5
V gene: TRBV5-1
clone size: few
CDR3 protein: CASSFGTETQYF
CDR3 DNA: TGCGCCAGCAGCTTTGGGACCGAGACCCAGTACTTC

D gene: .
J gene: TRBJ2-3
V gene: TRBV5-6
clone size: .
CDR3 protein: CASSQAVGTDTQYF
CDR3 DNA: TGTGCCAGCAGCCAGGCGGTAGGCACAGATACGCAGTATTTT

D gene: .
J gene: TRBJ2-3
V gene: TRBV11-2
clone size: many
CDR3 protein: CASSLAGSSTDTQYF
CDR3 DNA: TGTGCCAGCAGCTTAGCCGGTTCTAGCACAGATACGCAGTATTTT

D gene: TRBD2
J gene: TRBJ2-7
V gene: TRBV27
clone size: few
CDR3 protein: CASSPSSSGRVEQYF
CDR3 DNA: TGTGCCAGCAGTCCTTCGTCAAGCGGGAGGGTCGAGCAGTACTTC

D gene: TRBD1
J gene: TRBJ2-5
V gene: TRBV20-1
clone size: many
CDR3 protein: CSAPYRDRGRETQYF
CDR3 DNA: TGCAGTGCTCCTTACCGGGACAGGGGGCGTGAGACCCAGTACTTC

D gene: .
J gene: TRBJ2-7
V gene: TRBV2
clone size: many
CDR3 protein: CASLGRVYEQYF
CDR3 DNA: TGTGCCAGCTTGGGACGTGTCTACGAGCAGTACTTC

D gene: TRBD1
J gene: TRBJ2-1
V gene: TRBV11-1
clone size: few
CDR3 protein: CASSKGQAPNEQFF
CDR3 DNA: TGTGCCAGCAGCAAGGGACAGGCCCCCAATGAGCAGTTCTTC

D gene: .
J gene: TRBJ2-2
V gene: TRBV4-2
clone size: few
CDR3 protein: CASSQEQPGLNTGELFF
CDR3 DNA: TGTGCCAGCAGCCAAGAGCAACCGGGACTTAACACCGGGGAGCTGTTTTTT

D gene: .
J gene: TRBJ2-5
V gene: TRBV6-6
clone size: few
CDR3 protein: CASSSFGWETQYF
CDR3 DNA: TGTGCCAGCAGTTCCTTCGGATGGGAGACCCAGTACTTC

D gene: TRBD1
J gene: TRBJ2-1
V gene: TRBV24-1
clone size: many
CDR3 protein: CATRTGTGTNNEQFF
CDR3 DNA: TGTGCCACCAGAACCGGGACAGGGACAAACAATGAGCAGTTCTTC

D gene: .
J gene: TRBJ2-1
V gene: TRBV5-5
clone size: .
CDR3 protein: CASSPDHNEQFF
CDR3 DNA: TGTGCCAGCAGCCCTGACCACAATGAGCAGTTCTTC

D gene: TRBD2
J gene: TRBJ2-7
V gene: TRBV7-9
clone size: few
CDR3 protein: CASSTGLAGTYEQYF
CDR3 DNA: TGTGCCAGCAGCACAGGACTAGCGGGGACCTACGAGCAGTACTTC

D gene: .
J gene: TRBJ2-3
V gene: TRBV9
clone size: few
CDR3 protein: CASSVTHGRTDTDTQYF
CDR3 DNA: TGTGCCAGCAGCGTCACCCATGGGAGGACAGATACAGATACGCAGTATTTT

D gene: TRBD1
J gene: TRBJ2-5
V gene: TRBV28
clone size: .
CDR3 protein: CASSRQGQETQYF
CDR3 DNA: TGTGCCAGCAGCCGACAGGGACAAGAGACCCAGTACTTC

D gene: .
J gene: TRBJ1-1
V gene: TRBV7-9
clone size: .
CDR3 protein: CASSLAQWGNTEAFF
CDR3 DNA: TGTGCCAGCAGCTTAGCGCAATGGGGAAATACTGAAGCTTTCTTT

D gene: .
J gene: TRBJ2-2
V gene: TRBV7-9
clone size: .
CDR3 protein: CASTQLGNSNTGELFF
CDR3 DNA: TGTGCCAGCACCCAGCTTGGGAATTCGAACACCGGGGAGCTGTTTTTT

D gene: .
J gene: TRBJ2-7
V gene: TRBV4-1
clone size: .
CDR3 protein: CASNQEGYEQYF
CDR3 DNA: TGCGCCAGCAACCAAGAAGGGTACGAGCAGTACTTC

D gene: TRBD2
J gene: TRBJ2-1
V gene: TRBV5-1
clone size: many
CDR3 protein: CASSFFSGGDNEQFF
CDR3 DNA: TGCGCCAGCAGCTTTTTTAGCGGGGGGGACAATGAGCAGTTCTTC

D gene: .
J gene: TRBJ2-3
V gene: TRBV3-1
clone size: .
CDR3 protein: CASSQDWRLGLNSADTQYF
CDR3 DNA: TGTGCCAGCAGCCAAGATTGGCGCCTAGGGTTAAATTCCGCAGATACGCAGTATTTT

D gene: TRBD2
J gene: TRBJ2-7
V gene: TRBV20-1
clone size: many
CDR3 protein: CSAPGLAGYEQYF
CDR3 DNA: TGCAGTGCTCCGGGACTAGCGGGTTACGAGCAGTACTTC